One and the same sample provided the 8 T cell receptor beta chains below, sequenced in a study of blood T cell repertoires in COVID-19. The data were produced by immunoSEQ multiplex PCR, yet TCRdb's version contains in-frame clones alone and is incomplete. The sample has 400,000 to 550,000 clones, around nine tenths seen once. Specimen: PBMCs or T cells enriched from blood (not recorded which). These TCRs come from a woman between 18 and 30 years old with acute COVID-19.

The chain recombines TRBV10-3 with TRBJ2-7, with 8 bases identical to TRBD1. The CDR3 covers 15 residues. V shed 6 bases, J shed 4 bases, and the junction held 11 bases outside the gene matches. The germline V gene has CDR1 ENHRY and CDR2 SYGVKD. The CDR3 nucleotides are TGTGCCATCAGGGAATCCGGGACAGGTCGTTACGAGCAGTACTTC. Translated, it gives CAIRESGTGRYEQYF.

This rearrangement joins TRBV15 to TRBJ2-1, with TRBD2 identical over 8 bases. The CDR3 runs 15 residues. Germline CDR1 reads LNHNV; CDR2 reads YYDKDF (reference sequence). The J segment lost 7 bases and the V segment lost 0 bases, leaving 5 bases of the junction unmatched. This chain's CDR3 is CATSREAGGWNEQFF. The CDR3 DNA reads as TGTGCCACCAGCAGAGAGGCGGGGGGCTGGAATGAGCAGTTCTTC.

The chain has TRBV9 and TRBJ2-7; D is unresolved. Trimming left V 0 bases short and J 3 bases short, with 7 bases between. This CDR3 is 13 amino acids long. The germline V gene has CDR1 SGDLS and CDR2 YYNGEE. CDR3 in DNA: TGTGCCAGCAGCGTAGATCCCAACTACGAGCAGTACTTC. Encoded protein: CASSVDPNYEQYF.

The chain recombines TRBV2 with TRBJ2-1; D unclear. The CDR3 extends over 13 amino acids. Per the germline V gene, CDR1 is SNHLY and CDR2 is FYNNEI. Trimming took off 4 bases at V and 4 bases at J, with 8 bases between the two ends. The DNA of the CDR3 is TGTGCCAGCAGTGTAGTTCCGTACAATGAGCAGTTCTTC. Amino acid sequence: CASSVVPYNEQFF.

The chain links TRBV5-1 to TRBJ2-1; tentatively, D is TRBD1 (6 bases). V was cut by 4 bases and J by 0 bases, with 11 bases left in between. From germline, CDR1 is SGHRS and CDR2 YFSETQ. The CDR3 covers 15 residues. CDR3 amino acids: CASSVQGISYNEQFF. The CDR3 region has the DNA TGCGCCAGCAGCGTACAGGGAATCTCCTACAATGAGCAGTTCTTC.

About this clone: An end of the junction does not agree with germline; a read error may underlie this. The CDR3 DNA reads as TGTGCCTGGAGTGTCTTCGGCGGTGGAGGTGTCTTT. Translated: CAWSVFGGGGVF. The J gene is TRBJ1-1, the V gene TRBV30; no clear D gene. The length of the CDR3 is 12 residues. Germline V gives CDR1 GTSNPN, CDR2 SVGIG (reference sequence).

This CDR3 reads CASSYGTGASPLHF. The DNA for the CDR3 is TGTGCCAGCAGCTACGGGACAGGGGCTTCACCCCTCCACTTT. The gene calls are TRBV5-6 and TRBJ1-6; TRBD1 agrees at 10 bases. V lost 3 bases to trimming and J lost 9 bases; unmatched junction nucleotides: 3. Germline CDR1 and CDR2: SGHDT and YYEEEE. This CDR3 is built from 14 residues.

V usage is TRBV19 and J usage is TRBJ1-3, with a tentative D call TRBD1 (6 bases). Germline V gives CDR1 LNHDA, CDR2 SQIVND (reference sequence). CDR3 length: 14 residues. Trimming left V 7 bases short and J 0 bases short, with 10 bases between. The CDR3 nucleotides are TGTGCCAGTACTAGAGGGGGCTCTGGAAACACCATATATTTT. It specifies CASTRGGSGNTIYF.